These 3 T cell receptor beta chains were sequenced from one sample in a study of shared clonotypes between healthy human individuals (dated by TCRdb to about 2020). Library preparation was by the immunoSEQ multiplex PCR assay. Here the immuneACCESS table is served through TCRdb, limited to in-frame sequences with V and J called. Missing clones are a known gap in these copies; in checked studies unresolved V genes cover under half, and the rest lacks a known reason. This sample is represented by over a million clones; around 78% of them were singletons. The ten largest account for more than 0.45% of the sample. Sequenced material: memory CD4+ T cells from PBMCs. The label giving this sample's cell subset or site can be read as: CD45RA-negative fraction. The receptors derive from a man younger than 35 in good health. Some clones in this sample may be carry-over from other donors' samples.

A few counts support this clone. Other DNA variants within this sample encode the same CDR3. This chain connects TRBV7-9 to TRBJ1-5, with 7 nucleotides matching TRBD1. Germline CDR1 SEHNR, CDR2 FQNEAQ (reference sequence). The ends lost 5 bases at V and 4 bases at J; junction bases unmatched: 2. There are 13 residues in the CDR3. For the CDR3, the DNA is TGTGCCAGCAGCCCACAGGGGAATCAGCCCCAGCATTTT. It yields the protein CASSPQGNQPQHF.

The chain links TRBV11-1 to TRBJ1-4; TRBD1 is a possible D gene (6 bases). CDR1 and CDR2 from the germline V gene are SGHAT and FQDESV (reference sequence). The V and J ends lost 5 bases and 8 bases respectively, with 12 bases between them. The CDR3 sequence is 13 residues long. The CDR3 sequence is CASSVRGGEKLFF. In nucleotides, the CDR3 is TGTGCCAGCAGCGTCAGGGGCGGCGAAAAACTGTTTTTT.

The chain has TRBV2 and TRBJ2-7, with 13 bases aligning to TRBD2. Unmatched junction bases numbered 15, after V lost 6 bases and J lost 1 base. Germline assignment: CDR1 SNHLY and CDR2 FYNNEI. The CDR3 is made up of 19 amino acids. CDR3 in DNA: TGTGCCAGCAGGGGGACTAGCGGGAACCCCTTCTACCCATCCTACGAGCAGTACTTC. Translating gives CASRGTSGNPFYPSYEQYF.